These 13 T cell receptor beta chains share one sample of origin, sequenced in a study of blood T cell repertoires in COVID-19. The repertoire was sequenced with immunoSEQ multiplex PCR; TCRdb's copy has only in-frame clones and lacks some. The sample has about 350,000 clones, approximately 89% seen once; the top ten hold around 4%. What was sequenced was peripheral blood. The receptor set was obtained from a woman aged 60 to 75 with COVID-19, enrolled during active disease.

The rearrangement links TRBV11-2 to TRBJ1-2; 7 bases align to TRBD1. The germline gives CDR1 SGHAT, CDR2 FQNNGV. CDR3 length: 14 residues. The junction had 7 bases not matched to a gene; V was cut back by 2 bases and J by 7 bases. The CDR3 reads CASSLRVGGFGYTF. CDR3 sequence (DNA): TGTGCCAGCAGCTTACGGGTAGGGGGCTTTGGCTACACCTTC.

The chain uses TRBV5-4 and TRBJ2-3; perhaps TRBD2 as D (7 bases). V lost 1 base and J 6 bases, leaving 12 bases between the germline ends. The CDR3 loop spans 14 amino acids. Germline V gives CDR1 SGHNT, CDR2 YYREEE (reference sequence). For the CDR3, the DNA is TGTGCCAGCAGCTTGTGGGGGGGGCCTGATACGCAGTATTTT. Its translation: CASSLWGGPDTQYF.

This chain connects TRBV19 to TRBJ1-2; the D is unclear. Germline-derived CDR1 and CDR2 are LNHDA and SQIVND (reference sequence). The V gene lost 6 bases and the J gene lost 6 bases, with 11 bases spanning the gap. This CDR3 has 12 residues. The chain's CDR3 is CASREVSDGYTF. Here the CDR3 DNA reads TGTGCCAGTAGGGAGGTCTCGGATGGCTACACCTTC. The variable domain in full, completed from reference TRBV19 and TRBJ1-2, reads DGGITQSPKYLFRKEGQNVTLSCEQNLNHDAMYWYRQDPGQGLRLIYYSQIVNDFQKGDIAEGYSVSREKKESFPLTVTSAQKNPTAFYLCASREVSDGYTFGSGTRLTVV.

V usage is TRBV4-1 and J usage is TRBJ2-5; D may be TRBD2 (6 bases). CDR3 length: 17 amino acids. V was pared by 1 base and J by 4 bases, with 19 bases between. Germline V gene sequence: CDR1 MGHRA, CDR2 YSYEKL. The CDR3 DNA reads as TGCGCCAGCAGCCAAGGAAGGGGTGGGAGGATTGGAGAGACCCAGTACTTC. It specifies CASSQGRGGRIGETQYF.

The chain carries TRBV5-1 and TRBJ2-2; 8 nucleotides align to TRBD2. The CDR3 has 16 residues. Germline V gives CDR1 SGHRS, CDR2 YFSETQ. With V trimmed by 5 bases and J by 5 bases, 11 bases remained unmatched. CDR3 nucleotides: TGCGCCAGCAGATCTGGGACTAGAGGGTGGACCGGGGAGCTGTTTTTT. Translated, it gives CASRSGTRGWTGELFF. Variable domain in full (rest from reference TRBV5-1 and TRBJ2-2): KAGVTQTPRYLIKTRGQQVTLSCSPISGHRSVSWYQQTPGQGLQFLFEYFSETQRNKGNFPGRFSGRQFSNSRSEMNVSTLELGDSALYLCASRSGTRGWTGELFFGEGSRLTVL.

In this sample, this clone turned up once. The CDR3 here is CASSRITGNQPQHF. CDR3 DNA sequence: TGTGCCAGCAGCCGAATCACAGGGAACCAGCCCCAGCATTTT. The genes are TRBV4-2 and TRBJ1-5; perhaps TRBD1 as D (6 bases). CDR3 length: 14 amino acids. The germline CDR1 and CDR2 sequences are LGHNA and YNFKEQ. Trimming pared 4 bases from V and 7 bases from J, leaving 14 bases between.

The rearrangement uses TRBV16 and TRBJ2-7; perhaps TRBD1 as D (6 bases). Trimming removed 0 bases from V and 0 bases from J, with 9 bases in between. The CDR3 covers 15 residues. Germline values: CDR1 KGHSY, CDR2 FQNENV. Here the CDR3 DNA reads TGTGCCAGCAGCCAATCGGTACAGGGCTCCTACGAGCAGTACTTC. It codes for CASSQSVQGSYEQYF.

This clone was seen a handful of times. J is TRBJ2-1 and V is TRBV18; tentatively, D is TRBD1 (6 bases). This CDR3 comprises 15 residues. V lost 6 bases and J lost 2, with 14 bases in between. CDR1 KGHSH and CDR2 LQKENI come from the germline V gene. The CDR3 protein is CASSPGQPPYNEQFF. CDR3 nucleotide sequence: TGTGCCAGCTCCCCTGGACAGCCCCCCTACAATGAGCAGTTCTTC.

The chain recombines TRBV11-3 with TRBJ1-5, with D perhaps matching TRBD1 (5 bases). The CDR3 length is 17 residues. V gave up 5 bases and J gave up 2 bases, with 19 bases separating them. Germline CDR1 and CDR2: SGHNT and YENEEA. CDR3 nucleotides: TGTGCCAGCAGCCCTCTCCGCCGTCTAGGGGGCAATCAGCCCCAGCATTTT. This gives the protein CASSPLRRLGGNQPQHF.

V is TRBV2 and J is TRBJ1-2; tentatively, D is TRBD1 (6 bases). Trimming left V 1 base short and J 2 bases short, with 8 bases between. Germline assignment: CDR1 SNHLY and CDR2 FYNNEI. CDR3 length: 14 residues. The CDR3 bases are TGTGCCAGCAGTGAAGGGCAGGGGAACTATGGCTACACCTTC. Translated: CASSEGQGNYGYTF.

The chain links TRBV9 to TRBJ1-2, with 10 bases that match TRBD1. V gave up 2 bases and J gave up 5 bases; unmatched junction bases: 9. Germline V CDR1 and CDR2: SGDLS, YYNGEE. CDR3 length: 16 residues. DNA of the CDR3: TGTGCCAGCAGCGTTACCCCGACAGGGGGCATGTATGGCTACACCTTC. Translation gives CASSVTPTGGMYGYTF.

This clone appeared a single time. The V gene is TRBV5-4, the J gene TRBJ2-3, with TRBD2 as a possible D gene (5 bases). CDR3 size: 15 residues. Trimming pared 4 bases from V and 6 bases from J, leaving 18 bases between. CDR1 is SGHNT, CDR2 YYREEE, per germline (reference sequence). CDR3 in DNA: TGTGCCAGCAGCCCGCTGGGCCCCCGAGGGGATACGCAGTATTTT. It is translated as CASSPLGPRGDTQYF.

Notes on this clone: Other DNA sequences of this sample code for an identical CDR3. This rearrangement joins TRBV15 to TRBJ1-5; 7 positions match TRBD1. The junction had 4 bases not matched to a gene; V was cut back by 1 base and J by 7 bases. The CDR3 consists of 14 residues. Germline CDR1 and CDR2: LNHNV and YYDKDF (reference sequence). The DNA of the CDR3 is TGTGCCACCAGCAGAGCAGGGGGAGGACAGCCCCAGCATTTT. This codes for CATSRAGGGQPQHF.